This entry describes one T cell receptor (beta chain). This sample was included in a study of blood T cell repertoires in COVID-19. TCRdb keeps only in-frame clones here, not all; method: immunoSEQ multiplex PCR. The data show 160,000 or so clones, about 88% seen once. V lost 6 bases, J lost 7 bases, and 18 bases lay in between. This CDR3 is 15 amino acids long. Germline V gives CDR1 MGHDK, CDR2 SYGVNS. The V and J genes are TRBV25-1 and TRBJ1-4; no reliable D call. Source material: peripheral blood. This receptor was taken from a woman aged 50 to 65 with COVID-19, enrolled during active disease. The CDR3: CASSPEPPSGEKLFF. The CDR3 region has the DNA TGTGCCAGCAGCCCCGAGCCACCCTCGGGTGAAAAACTGTTTTTT.